This record looks at one TCR beta chain sequence and its context. The data were taken from a study of blood T cell repertoires in COVID-19. Here immunoSEQ multiplex PCR was the method, and the copy in TCRdb shows in-frame clones only, minus some. Of about 150,000 clones detected, 82% appear once; the ten largest clones hold about 10%. Germline CDR1 KGHSH, CDR2 LQKENI. V lost 6 bases, J lost 7 bases, and 15 bases lay in between. CDR3 length equals 13 residues. The specimen was peripheral blood. The chain has TRBV18 and TRBJ1-2; no clear D gene. This TCR was sampled from a woman aged 80 or older with active or convalescent COVID-19. This CDR3 is CASSPGGPSGYTF. CDR3 nucleotides: TGTGCCAGCTCCCCCGGAGGGCCGAGTGGCTACACCTTC.